This T cell receptor beta chain was documented in a study of blood T cell repertoires in COVID-19. Whole-study context: COVID-19 samples, acute and convalescent, were from the United States, Italy and Spain.

Germline V gene sequence: CDR1 SGHVS, CDR2 FQNEAQ. This CDR3 comprises 14 residues. V lost 3 bases and J lost 3, with 11 bases in between. Methods used by the authors: The authors estimated nucleated cell counts from reference gene primer amplification. The repertoire was sequenced with immunoSEQ multiplex PCR; TCRdb's copy has only in-frame clones and lacks some. The V and J calls and clone size come from that table; D and trimming were worked out from the DNA. The sample consists of about 140,000 clones, 76% of them appearing once. Sequenced: peripheral blood. The chain carries TRBV7-8 and TRBJ1-1; D is unclear. This receptor was obtained from a woman of 80 years or more with active or convalescent COVID-19. This CDR3 is CASSFNHLDTEAFF. The CDR3 bases are TGTGCCAGCAGCTTTAACCACTTGGACACTGAAGCTTTCTTT.